Many counts were recorded for the clone carrying this TCR beta chain. Its antigen is currently unknown. With 60 Vbeta and 13 Jbeta primers, the PCR was carried out. The repertoire was sequenced with immunoSEQ multiplex PCR; TCRdb's copy has only in-frame clones and lacks some. The data show some 140,000 clones, about four fifths seen once. The record originates from a study of cytomegalovirus exposure and HLA in healthy donors. Overall study context: Previous work identified roughly 120 million unique TCR beta sequences from approximately 190 million T cells. Overall study results and limits: The study assumed roughly uniform donor sequencing depth for presence/absence analyses. One later analysis reportedly identified an Asian-associated ancestry cluster that showed fewer N-insertions than the roughly 640-donor mean.

At collection, donors were nominally healthy, but unrecorded immune exposures were probable. J was trimmed by 8 bases and V by 5 bases; bases with no gene match: 9. The CDR3 loop spans 14 amino acids. Germline CDR1 reads ENHRY; CDR2 reads SYGVKD. J is TRBJ1-1 and V is TRBV10-3; 9 bases align to TRBD1. Material for sequencing was PBMCs. This TCR was sampled from a male donor in good health and CMV-seronegative. DNA of the CDR3: TGTGCCATCAGTAGCCGGGACAGGGTCCTAGAAGCTTTCTTT. Encoded protein: CAISSRDRVLEAFF.